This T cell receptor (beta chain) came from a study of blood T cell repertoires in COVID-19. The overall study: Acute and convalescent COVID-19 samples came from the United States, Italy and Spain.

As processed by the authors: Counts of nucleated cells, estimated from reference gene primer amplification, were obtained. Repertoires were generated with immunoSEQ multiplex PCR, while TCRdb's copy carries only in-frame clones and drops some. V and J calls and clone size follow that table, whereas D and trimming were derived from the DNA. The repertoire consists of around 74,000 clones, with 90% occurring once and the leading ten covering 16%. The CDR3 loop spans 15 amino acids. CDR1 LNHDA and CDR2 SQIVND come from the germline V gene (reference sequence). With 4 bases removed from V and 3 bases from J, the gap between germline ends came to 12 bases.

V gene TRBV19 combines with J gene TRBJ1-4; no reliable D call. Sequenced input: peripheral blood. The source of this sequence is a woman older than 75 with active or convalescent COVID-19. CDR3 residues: CASSTPQEANEKLFF. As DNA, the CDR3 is TGTGCCAGTAGTACCCCCCAGGAGGCTAATGAAAAACTGTTTTTT. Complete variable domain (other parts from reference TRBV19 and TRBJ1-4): DGGITQSPKYLFRKEGQNVTLSCEQNLNHDAMYWYRQDPGQGLRLIYYSQIVNDFQKGDIAEGYSVSREKKESFPLTVTSAQKNPTAFYLCASSTPQEANEKLFFGSGTQLSVL.